The 27 T cell receptor beta chains below all came from one sample that was sequenced in a study of shared T cell receptors in the human thymus. The table came from immunoSEQ multiplex PCR; TCRdb's copy has only in-frame clones and leaves some out. The sample has under 450,000 clones, 85% to 95% seen once. Sequencing was carried out using thymocytes. Receptors originate from a human donor.

The J gene is TRBJ1-2, the V gene TRBV15; the match to TRBD1 covers 8 bases. J lost 3 bases, V lost 2 bases, and 5 bases had no gene match. The CDR3 contains 15 residues. Looked up from germline, CDR1 is LNHNV and CDR2 is YYDKDF (reference sequence). The CDR3 coding sequence is TGTGCCACCAGCAGAAAGGGACAGGAAGACTATGGCTACACCTTC. Its protein is CATSRKGQEDYGYTF.

The chain recombines TRBV28 with TRBJ2-1; 7 bases agree with TRBD2. The V gene end was trimmed by 3 bases and the J gene end by 1 base; junction bases not matched to a gene: 9. This CDR3 has 17 residues. From germline, CDR1 is MDHEN and CDR2 SYDVKM. The CDR3 coding sequence is TGTGCCAGCAGTTTCTCGGGGGGAGAGGAGTCCTACAATGAGCAGTTCTTC. Its translation: CASSFSGGEESYNEQFF.

The V call is TRBV29-1, the J call TRBJ1-2, with 7 bases matching TRBD1. The germline gives CDR1 SQVTM, CDR2 ANQGSEA. With V trimmed by 1 base and J by 6 bases, 5 bases remained unmatched. The CDR3 is 13 residues long. The DNA for the CDR3 is TGCAGCGTTGAAGGGGCAGGGGGAAATGGCTACACCTTC. It codes for CSVEGAGGNGYTF.

The CDR3 coding sequence is TGTGCCAGCAGCGTAGGCGATAGCGAGAACTACGAGCAGTACTTC. Amino acids: CASSVGDSENYEQYF. The chain carries TRBV9 and TRBJ2-7; D perhaps matches TRBD2 (5 bases). Germline values: CDR1 SGDLS, CDR2 YYNGEE. CDR3 length equals 15 residues. Trimming cost V 0 bases and J 3 bases, with 13 bases left between them. Full variable domain (remainder filled in from reference TRBV9 and TRBJ2-7): DSGVTQTPKHLITATGQRVTLRCSPRSGDLSVYWYQQSLDQGLQFLIQYYNGEERAKGNILERFSAQQFPDLHSELNLSSLELGDSALYFCASSVGDSENYEQYFGPGTRLTVT.

This clone appeared once. V usage is TRBV6-9 and J usage is TRBJ2-4; a possible D gene is TRBD1 (6 bases). The V gene lost 2 bases and the J gene lost 16 bases, with 9 bases spanning the gap. The germline V gene encodes CDR1 MNHGY and CDR2 SVAAGI. CDR3 size: 10 residues. The CDR3 DNA reads as TGTGCCAGCAGTTATGAGGGGGTCTACTTC. Translating it yields CASSYEGVYF.

This clone was observed a single time. V usage is TRBV5-4 and J usage is TRBJ2-3, with D unresolved. V was pared by 7 bases and J by 5 bases, with 11 bases between. Germline CDR1 reads SGHNT; CDR2 reads YYREEE (reference sequence). The length of the CDR3 is 12 residues. The CDR3 coding sequence is TGTGCCAGCTGGCGGTTGGGAGATACGCAGTATTTT. It translates to CASWRLGDTQYF.

The chain recombines TRBV19 with TRBJ2-2, with D perhaps being TRBD1 or TRBD2 (5 bases each). CDR1 and CDR2 (germline): LNHDA, SQIVND (reference sequence). The CDR3 spans 14 residues. Trimming removed 8 bases at V and 0 bases at J, with 10 bases between. CDR3 nucleotide sequence: TGTGCCAGTCAATGGGGACCGAACACCGGGGAGCTGTTTTTT. Amino acids: CASQWGPNTGELFF.

The chain has TRBV6-5 and TRBJ1-2, with D possibly TRBD1 on 5 matching bases. The V and J ends lost 6 bases and 1 base respectively, with 15 bases between them. The CDR3 runs 15 residues. Germline V gives CDR1 MNHEY, CDR2 SVGAGI. CDR3 region: CASSPGTQINYGYTF. The CDR3 coding sequence is TGTGCCAGCAGCCCCGGGACCCAGATTAACTATGGCTACACCTTC.

The chain links TRBV9 to TRBJ2-1, with D perhaps matching TRBD1 or TRBD2 (7 bases each). V lost 4 bases, J lost 5 bases, and 19 bases lay in between. Germline V CDR1 and CDR2: SGDLS, YYNGEE. This CDR3 has 16 residues. The CDR3 DNA is TGTGCCAGCAGCTGCCATGGGAGGGGGCAAAACAATGAGCAGTTCTTC. This sequence encodes CASSCHGRGQNNEQFF.

The chain links TRBV15 to TRBJ2-1, with 8 nucleotides matching TRBD2. CDR1 is LNHNV, CDR2 YYDKDF, per germline (reference sequence). The CDR3 spans 18 residues. The V and J ends lost 4 bases and 6 bases, in that order; junction bases with no gene match: 17. The CDR3 protein is CATSTSYRAGVAPNEQFF. CDR3 DNA: TGTGCCACCAGCACGAGCTACAGAGCGGGAGTGGCGCCCAATGAGCAGTTCTTC.

This chain joins TRBV4-2 and TRBJ2-1; D ambiguous. The germline V gene encodes CDR1 LGHNA and CDR2 YNFKEQ. The CDR3 runs 19 residues. V lost 0 bases and J 0 bases, leaving 18 bases between the germline ends. The CDR3 sequence: CASSQELGDDNRSYNEQFF. In DNA form, the CDR3 reads TGTGCCAGCAGCCAAGAATTAGGAGACGACAACCGCTCCTACAATGAGCAGTTCTTC.

The chain employs TRBV4-3 and TRBJ1-5; the D is unclear. The V gene's germline CDR1 is LGHNA and CDR2 YSLEER. Trimming shortened V by 2 bases and J by 4 bases, and 6 bases separated the two germline ends. The CDR3 consists of 13 residues. CDR3: CASSQSGNQPQHF. In DNA form, the CDR3 reads TGCGCCAGCAGCCAATCGGGGAATCAGCCCCAGCATTTT.

The chain has TRBV27 and TRBJ2-2, with D possibly TRBD1 on 6 matching bases. Germline values: CDR1 MNHEY, CDR2 SMNVEV (reference sequence). V lost 2 bases and J 3 bases, leaving 7 bases between the germline ends. This CDR3 has 14 amino acids. The CDR3 here is CASSLNRDTGELFF. The CDR3 region has the DNA TGTGCCAGCAGTTTAAACAGGGACACCGGGGAGCTGTTTTTT.

This clone was detected only once. The CDR3 coding sequence is TGTGCCAGCAGCTTGAATGGGGTGGGGACAGATACGCAGTATTTT. Translating it yields CASSLNGVGTDTQYF. This chain joins TRBV5-4 and TRBJ2-3; D is ambiguous. CDR3 length: 15 residues. V was trimmed by 1 base and J by 3 bases, leaving 12 bases between them. Per the germline V gene, CDR1 is SGHNT and CDR2 is YYREEE (reference sequence). Variable domain in full (rest from reference TRBV5-4 and TRBJ2-3): ETGVTQSPTHLIKTRGQQVTLRCSSQSGHNTVSWYQQALGQGPQFIFQYYREEENGRGNFPPRFSGLQFPNYSSELNVNALELDDSALYLCASSLNGVGTDTQYFGPGTRLTVL.

The chain uses TRBV7-8 and TRBJ2-7; TRBD2 matches at 9 bases. V shed 5 bases and J 4 bases; nucleotides not matched to a gene: 21. This CDR3 contains 19 residues. CDR1 and CDR2 (germline): SGHVS, FQNEAQ. The CDR3 DNA sequence: TGTGCCAGCAGCCTAAGCCTCCCAGGGGTAGCGGGAGACAGGTACGAGCAGTACTTC. It is translated as CASSLSLPGVAGDRYEQYF.

This sequence joins TRBV10-3 and TRBJ2-2, with D perhaps TRBD1 (5 bases). Trimming took off 7 bases at V and 6 bases at J, with 24 bases between the two ends. The V gene's germline CDR1 is ENHRY and CDR2 SYGVKD. This CDR3 is built from 17 residues. CDR3 in DNA: TGTGCCATCACGGAACCTGTCATAGGGGTAGGATCCGGGGAGCTGTTTTTT. Encoded protein: CAITEPVIGVGSGELFF.

The chain uses TRBV19 and TRBJ2-3; 7 nucleotides match TRBD2. The trim removed 1 base at V and 2 bases at J, leaving 6 bases unmatched. The germline V gene has CDR1 LNHDA and CDR2 SQIVND (reference sequence). The CDR3 consists of 16 residues. In nucleotides, the CDR3 is TGTGCCAGTAGTATAGGGGAGGGCCCCCACACAGATACGCAGTATTTT. It specifies CASSIGEGPHTDTQYF.

The chain couples TRBV28 to TRBJ1-1; D call uncertain. V shed 7 bases and J shed 1 base, with 7 bases lying between them. CDR1 and CDR2 (germline): MDHEN, SYDVKM. The CDR3 runs to 12 residues. As DNA, the CDR3 is TGTGCCAGCAAGTGTGGGAACACTGAAGCTTTCTTT. It specifies CASKCGNTEAFF.

The chain joins TRBV5-1 to TRBJ2-5; maybe TRBD2 (5 bases). The germline V and J ends were trimmed by 3 bases and 7 bases, with 10 bases remaining between them. Germline V CDR1 and CDR2: SGHRS, YFSETQ. This CDR3 is 12 amino acids long. The CDR3 coding sequence is TGCGCCAGCAGCTCAGGTGGAGGGACCCAGTACTTC. Amino acids: CASSSGGGTQYF.

The genes are TRBV7-6 and TRBJ2-4; TRBD1 agrees at 7 bases. V lost 3 bases, J lost 0 bases, and 8 bases stayed unmatched. Germline assignment: CDR1 SGHVS and CDR2 FNYEAQ. CDR3 size: 17 residues. This CDR3 reads CASSLDRTPLAKNIQYF. The CDR3 DNA reads TGTGCCAGCAGCTTGGACAGGACTCCGTTAGCCAAAAACATTCAGTACTTC.

V usage is TRBV5-1 and J usage is TRBJ2-1, with D hard to call. The germline V gene has CDR1 SGHRS and CDR2 YFSETQ. Trimming stripped 2 bases from V and 3 bases from J, with 12 bases between. The CDR3 spans 15 residues. DNA for the CDR3: TGCGCCAGCAGCTTACCTCTAGAGCACTACAATGAGCAGTTCTTC. As protein: CASSLPLEHYNEQFF.

The rearrangement uses TRBV28 and TRBJ1-1; D is uncertain. Trimming stripped 7 bases from V and 0 bases from J, with 9 bases between. The CDR3 length is 13 residues. The germline gives CDR1 MDHEN, CDR2 SYDVKM. CDR3: CASTEYVNTEAFF. CDR3 DNA: TGTGCCAGCACGGAATATGTGAACACTGAAGCTTTCTTT.

V and J are TRBV29-1 and TRBJ2-7; 14 bases are a match to TRBD2. CDR1 and CDR2 (germline): SQVTM, ANQGSEA. The CDR3 has 16 amino acids. V shed 4 bases, J shed 5 bases, and the junction held 10 bases outside the gene matches. CDR3 region: CSVVTSGRVLSHEQYF. The DNA of the CDR3 is TGCAGCGTTGTGACTAGCGGGAGGGTACTTTCCCACGAGCAGTACTTC.

This clone was seen once. The CDR3 region has the DNA TGTGCCAGCAGCCAAGAGGAGACTAGCGGGGTCACCTACGAGCAGTACTTC. Translating it yields CASSQEETSGVTYEQYF. The gene calls are TRBV14 and TRBJ2-7; 11 bases agree with TRBD2. The ends lost 0 bases at V and 2 bases at J; junction bases unmatched: 6. This CDR3 contains 17 residues. CDR1 SGHDN and CDR2 FVKESK come from the germline V gene.

The chain uses TRBV11-2 and TRBJ1-3, with 7 bases that match TRBD1. The CDR3 has 16 residues. The V segment lost 3 bases and the J segment 3 bases; nucleotides outside the gene matches: 8. Germline CDR1 is SGHAT and CDR2 is FQNNGV. CDR3 in amino acids: CASSFKGAIGGNTIYF. As DNA, the CDR3 is TGTGCCAGCAGCTTTAAGGGGGCAATTGGTGGAAACACCATATATTTT.

The gene calls are TRBV27 and TRBJ2-7; D gene ambiguous. The CDR3 has 17 residues. Trimming removed 7 bases at V and 4 bases at J, with 26 bases between. The V gene's germline CDR1 is MNHEY and CDR2 SMNVEV (reference sequence). As DNA, the CDR3 is TGTGCCAGCACCACCCTCACCGGGCCCAACCAACTATACGAGCAGTACTTC. Encoded protein: CASTTLTGPNQLYEQYF.

The count of this clone is one. The rearrangement joins TRBV27 to TRBJ1-5; 10 bases fit TRBD1. Germline V gene data show CDR1 as MNHEY and CDR2 as SMNVEV (reference sequence). V shed 4 bases and J 2 bases; nucleotides not matched to a gene: 8. CDR3 length equals 17 residues. The CDR3 DNA reads TGTGCCAGCAGTTCCCGGGACAGGGGATTAGGCAATCAGCCCCAGCATTTT. Translated, it gives CASSSRDRGLGNQPQHF.